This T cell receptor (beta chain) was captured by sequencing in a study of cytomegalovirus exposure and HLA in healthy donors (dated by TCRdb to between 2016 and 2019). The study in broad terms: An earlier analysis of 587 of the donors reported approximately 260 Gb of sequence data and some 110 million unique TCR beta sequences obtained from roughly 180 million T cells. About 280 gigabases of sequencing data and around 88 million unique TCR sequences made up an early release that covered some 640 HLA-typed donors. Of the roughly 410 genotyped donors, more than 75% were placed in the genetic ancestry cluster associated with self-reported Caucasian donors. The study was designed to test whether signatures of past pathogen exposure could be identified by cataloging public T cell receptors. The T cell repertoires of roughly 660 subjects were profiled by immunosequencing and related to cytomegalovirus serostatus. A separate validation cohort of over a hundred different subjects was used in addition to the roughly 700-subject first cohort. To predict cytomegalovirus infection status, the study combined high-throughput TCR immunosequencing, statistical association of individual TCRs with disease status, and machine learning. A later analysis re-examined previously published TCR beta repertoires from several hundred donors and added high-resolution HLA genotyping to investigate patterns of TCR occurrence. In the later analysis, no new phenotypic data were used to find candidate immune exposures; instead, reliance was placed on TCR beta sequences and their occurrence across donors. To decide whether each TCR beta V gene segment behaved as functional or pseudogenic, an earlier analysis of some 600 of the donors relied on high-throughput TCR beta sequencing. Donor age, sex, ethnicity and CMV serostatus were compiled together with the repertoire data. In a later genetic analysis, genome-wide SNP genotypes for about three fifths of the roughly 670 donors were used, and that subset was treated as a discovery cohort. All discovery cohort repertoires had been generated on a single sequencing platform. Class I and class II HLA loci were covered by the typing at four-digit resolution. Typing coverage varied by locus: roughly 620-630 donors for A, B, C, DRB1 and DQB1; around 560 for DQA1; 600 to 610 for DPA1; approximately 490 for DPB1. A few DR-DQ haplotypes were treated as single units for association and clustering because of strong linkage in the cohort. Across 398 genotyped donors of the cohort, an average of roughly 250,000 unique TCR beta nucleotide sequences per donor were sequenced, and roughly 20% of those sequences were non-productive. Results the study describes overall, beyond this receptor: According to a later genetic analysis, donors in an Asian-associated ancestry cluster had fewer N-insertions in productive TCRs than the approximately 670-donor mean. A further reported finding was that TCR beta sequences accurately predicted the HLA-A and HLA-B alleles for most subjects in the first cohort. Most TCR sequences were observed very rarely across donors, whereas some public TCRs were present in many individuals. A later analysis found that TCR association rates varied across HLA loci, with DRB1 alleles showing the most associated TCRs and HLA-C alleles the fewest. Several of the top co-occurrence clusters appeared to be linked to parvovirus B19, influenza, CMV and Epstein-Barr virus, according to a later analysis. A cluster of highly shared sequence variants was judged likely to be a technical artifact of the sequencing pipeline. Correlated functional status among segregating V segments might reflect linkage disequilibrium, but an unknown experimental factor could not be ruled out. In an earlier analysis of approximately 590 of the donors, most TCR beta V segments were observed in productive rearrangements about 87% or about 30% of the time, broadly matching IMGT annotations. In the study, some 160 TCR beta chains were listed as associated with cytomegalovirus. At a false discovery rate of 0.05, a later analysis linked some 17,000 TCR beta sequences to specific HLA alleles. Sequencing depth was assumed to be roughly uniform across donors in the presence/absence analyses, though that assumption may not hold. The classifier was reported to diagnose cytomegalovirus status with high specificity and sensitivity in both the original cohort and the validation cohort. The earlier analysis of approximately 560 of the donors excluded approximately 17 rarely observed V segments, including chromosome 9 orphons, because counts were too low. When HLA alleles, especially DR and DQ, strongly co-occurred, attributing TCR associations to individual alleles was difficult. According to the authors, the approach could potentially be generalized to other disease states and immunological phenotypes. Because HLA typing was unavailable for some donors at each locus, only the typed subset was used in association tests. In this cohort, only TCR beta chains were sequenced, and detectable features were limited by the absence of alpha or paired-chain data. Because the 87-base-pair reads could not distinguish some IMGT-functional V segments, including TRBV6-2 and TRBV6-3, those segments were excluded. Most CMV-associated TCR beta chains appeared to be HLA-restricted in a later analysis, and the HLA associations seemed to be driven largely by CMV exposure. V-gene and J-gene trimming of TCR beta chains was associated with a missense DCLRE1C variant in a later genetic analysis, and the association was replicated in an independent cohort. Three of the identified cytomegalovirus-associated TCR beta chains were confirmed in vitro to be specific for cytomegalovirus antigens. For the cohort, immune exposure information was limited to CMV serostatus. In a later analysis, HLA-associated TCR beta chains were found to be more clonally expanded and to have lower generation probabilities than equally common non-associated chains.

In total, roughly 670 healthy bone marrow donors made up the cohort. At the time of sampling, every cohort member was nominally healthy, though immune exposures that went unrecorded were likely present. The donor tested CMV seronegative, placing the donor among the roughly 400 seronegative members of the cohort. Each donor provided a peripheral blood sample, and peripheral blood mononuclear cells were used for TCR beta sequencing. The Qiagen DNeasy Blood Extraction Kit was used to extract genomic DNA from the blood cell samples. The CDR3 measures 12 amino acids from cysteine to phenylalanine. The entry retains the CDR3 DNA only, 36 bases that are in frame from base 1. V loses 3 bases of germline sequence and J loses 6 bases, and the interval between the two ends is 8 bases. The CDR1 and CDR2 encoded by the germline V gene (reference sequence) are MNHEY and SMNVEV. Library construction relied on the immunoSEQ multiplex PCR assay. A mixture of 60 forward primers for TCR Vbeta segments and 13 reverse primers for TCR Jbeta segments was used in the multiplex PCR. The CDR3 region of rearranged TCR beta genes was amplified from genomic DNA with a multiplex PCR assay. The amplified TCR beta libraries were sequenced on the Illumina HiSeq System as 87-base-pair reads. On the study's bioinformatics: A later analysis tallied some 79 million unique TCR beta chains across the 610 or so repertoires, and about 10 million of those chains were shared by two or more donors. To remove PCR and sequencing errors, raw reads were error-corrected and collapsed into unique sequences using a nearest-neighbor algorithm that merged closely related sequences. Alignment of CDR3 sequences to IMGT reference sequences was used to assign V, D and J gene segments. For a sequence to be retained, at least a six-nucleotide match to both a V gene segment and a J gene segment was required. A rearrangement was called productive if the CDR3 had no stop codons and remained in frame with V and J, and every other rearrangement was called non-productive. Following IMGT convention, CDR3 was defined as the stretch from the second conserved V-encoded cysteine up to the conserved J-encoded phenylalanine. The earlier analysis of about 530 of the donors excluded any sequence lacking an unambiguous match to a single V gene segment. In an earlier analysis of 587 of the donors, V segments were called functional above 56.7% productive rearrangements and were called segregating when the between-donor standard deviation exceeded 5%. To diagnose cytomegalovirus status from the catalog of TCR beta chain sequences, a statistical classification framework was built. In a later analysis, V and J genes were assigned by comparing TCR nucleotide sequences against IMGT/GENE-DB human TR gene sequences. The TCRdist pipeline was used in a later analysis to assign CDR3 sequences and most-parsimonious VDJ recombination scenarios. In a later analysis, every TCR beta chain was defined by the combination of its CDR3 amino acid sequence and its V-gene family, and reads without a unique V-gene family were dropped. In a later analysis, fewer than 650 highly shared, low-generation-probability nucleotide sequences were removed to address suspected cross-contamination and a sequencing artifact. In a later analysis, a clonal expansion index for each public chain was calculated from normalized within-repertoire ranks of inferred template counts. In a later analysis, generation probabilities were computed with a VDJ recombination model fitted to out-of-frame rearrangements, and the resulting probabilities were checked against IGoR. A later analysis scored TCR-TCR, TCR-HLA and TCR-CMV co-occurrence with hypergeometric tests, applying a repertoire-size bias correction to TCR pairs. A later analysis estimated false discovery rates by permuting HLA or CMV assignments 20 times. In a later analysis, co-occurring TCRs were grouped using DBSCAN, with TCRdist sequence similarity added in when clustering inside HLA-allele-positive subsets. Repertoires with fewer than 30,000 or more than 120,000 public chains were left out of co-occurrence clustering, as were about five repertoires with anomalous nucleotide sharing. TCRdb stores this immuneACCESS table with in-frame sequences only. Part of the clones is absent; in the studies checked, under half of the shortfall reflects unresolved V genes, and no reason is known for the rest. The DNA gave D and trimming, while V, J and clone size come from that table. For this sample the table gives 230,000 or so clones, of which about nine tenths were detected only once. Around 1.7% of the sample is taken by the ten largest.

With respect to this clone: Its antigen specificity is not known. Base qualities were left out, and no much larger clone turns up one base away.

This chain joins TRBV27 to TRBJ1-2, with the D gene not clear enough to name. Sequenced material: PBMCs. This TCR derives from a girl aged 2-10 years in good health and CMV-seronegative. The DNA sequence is TGTGCCAGCAGTTTGTCAACTAATGGCTACACCTTC. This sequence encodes CASSLSTNGYTF.